The 14 T cell receptor beta chains given below trace back to one sample, sequenced in a study of post-analysis software for immune sequencing data. Each TCR beta cDNA library carried unique molecular identifiers. TCRdb re-analysed the PCR reads in MiXCR, keeping a single row per CDR3 protein. The sample lists roughly 600,000 distinct CDR3 sequences; 40% to 50% were seen once. Study-level results: Controls showed lower frequencies than patients for roughly five TRBV segments, and TRBV5-6, TRBV5-1 and TRBV20-1 were among these.

Their antigen targets remain unknown. Sequencing used blood. These receptors originate from a girl between 5 and 17 years old with multiple sclerosis.

This rearrangement joins TRBV3-1 to TRBJ2-7; 16 bases fit TRBD2. The end of the DNA is better explained by TRBJ2-5, so the J call may be wrong. The CDR3 is made up of 19 amino acids. The germline V gene encodes CDR1 LGHDT and CDR2 YNNKEL (reference sequence). DNA of the CDR3: TGTGCCAGCAGCCACTTGGGACTAGCGGGAGGGACCCCGGGGGAGACCCAGTACTTC. Its translation is CASSHLGLAGGTPGETQYF.

The CDR3 loop reads CASSLGGSGIQYF. The CDR3 DNA sequence: TGTGCCAGCAGCTTGGGGGGGTCAGGCATTCAGTACTTC. This chain uses TRBV7-9 with TRBJ2-4, with TRBD2 matching over 7 bases. Germline V gene data show CDR1 as SEHNR and CDR2 as FQNEAQ (reference sequence). V was clipped by 3 bases and J by 9 bases; unmatched bases: 5. The CDR3 is made up of 13 amino acids.

This clonotype has ten or more counts. The CDR3 DNA sequence: TGTGCCAGCAGTTTGGGCAGGGGGAGCTACGAGCAGTACTTC. Translation: CASSLGRGSYEQYF. The chain is built from TRBV12-3 or TRBV12-4 and TRBJ2-7; 7 nucleotides line up with TRBD1. Unmatched junction bases numbered 5, after V lost 3 bases and J lost 3 bases. The CDR3 extends over 14 amino acids.

The chain carries TRBV7-8 and TRBJ1-2; 7 bases agree with TRBD1. Trimming removed 1 base from V and 9 bases from J; junction bases left unmatched: 5. The CDR3 length is 13 residues. CDR1 and CDR2 from the germline V gene are SGHVS and FQNEAQ. CDR3 bases: TGTGCCAGCAGCTTAGGACAGGGCAATCGCTACACCTTC. Translating gives CASSLGQGNRYTF.

As for this clonotype: The junction departs from the called germline gene at one end, perhaps through a read error. This rearrangement joins TRBV28 to TRBJ2-2; a weak D match, TRBD2 (5 bases). This CDR3 is 15 amino acids long. Germline assignment: CDR1 MDHEN and CDR2 SYDVKM. This chain's CDR3 is CASSLYPALTGERFF. CDR3 DNA sequence: TGTGCCAGCAGTTTATACCCAGCCTTGACCGGGGAGCGGTTTTTT.

The chain has TRBV14 and TRBJ2-3; TRBD2 might be the D (5 bases). Germline assignment: CDR1 SGHDN and CDR2 FVKESK. V lost 0 bases and J 2 bases, leaving 15 bases between the germline ends. This CDR3 spans 17 amino acids. This chain's CDR3 is CASSQDFSGFHTDTQYF. CDR3 in DNA: TGTGCCAGCAGCCAAGATTTCAGCGGCTTCCACACAGATACGCAGTATTTT. The full variable domain, in which reference TRBV14 and TRBJ2-3 provide the parts outside the CDR3, is EAGVTQFPSHSVIEKGQTVTLRCDPISGHDNLYWYRRVMGKEIKFLLHFVKESKQDESGMPNNRFLAERTGGTYSTLKVQPAELEDSGVYFCASSQDFSGFHTDTQYFGPGTRLTVL.

Ten or more counts support this clonotype. The gene calls are TRBV20-1 and TRBJ2-1; 7 bases align to TRBD1. This CDR3 spans 17 amino acids. Germline lookup yields CDR1 DFQATT and CDR2 SNEGSKA (reference sequence). V trimming: 3 bases; J trimming: 6 bases; junction bases outside the gene matches: 17. The CDR3 sequence is CSASGPGQSGRGNEQFF. CDR3 DNA sequence: TGCAGTGCTAGTGGCCCGGGACAGTCTGGACGGGGCAATGAGCAGTTCTTC.

The table lists this clonotype with a few counts. The chain has TRBV3-1 and TRBJ2-5; D is perhaps TRBD1 (5 bases). Looked up from germline, CDR1 is LGHDT and CDR2 is YNNKEL (reference sequence). The CDR3 covers 14 residues. V gave up 0 bases and J gave up 3 bases, with 8 bases separating them. CDR3 protein: CASSQDRVEETQYF. CDR3 bases: TGTGCCAGCAGCCAAGACAGGGTCGAAGAGACCCAGTACTTC.

The chain employs TRBV5-1 and TRBJ1-1, with a possible D match to TRBD1 (5 bases). V dropped 0 bases and J dropped 3 bases, with 12 bases sitting between them. CDR1 is SGHRS and CDR2 is YFSETQ in the germline V gene. The CDR3 spans 15 residues. The CDR3 loop is CASSLALGRYTEAFF. Written as DNA, the CDR3 is TGCGCCAGCAGCTTGGCCTTGGGACGGTACACTGAAGCTTTCTTT.

The rearrangement joins TRBV4-1 to TRBJ2-1; 7 bases align to TRBD2. From germline, CDR1 is MGHRA and CDR2 YSYEKL. This CDR3 has 14 amino acids. The trim removed 4 bases at V and 5 bases at J, leaving 5 bases unmatched. CDR3 in amino acids: CASSPRLADNEQFF. CDR3 in DNA: TGCGCCAGCAGCCCCCGGCTAGCGGACAATGAGCAGTTCTTC.

The rearrangement uses TRBV27 and TRBJ2-5; TRBD1 aligns across 8 bases. CDR3 length: 15 residues. Unmatched junction bases numbered 10, after V lost 5 bases and J lost 5 bases. The germline CDR1 and CDR2 sequences are MNHEY and SMNVEV (reference sequence). The CDR3 is CASSHRQGTGETQYF. CDR3 in DNA: TGTGCCAGCAGTCACCGACAGGGGACCGGCGAGACCCAGTACTTC.

The J gene is TRBJ1-5, the V gene TRBV5-1; unclear D gene. CDR1 and CDR2 (germline): SGHRS, YFSETQ. CDR3 size: 13 residues. V was cut by 4 bases and J by 2 bases, with 7 bases left in between. The CDR3 loop reads CASSVNGNQPQHF. In DNA form, the CDR3 reads TGCGCCAGCAGCGTAAACGGCAATCAGCCCCAGCATTTT.

CDR3 sequence reads: CASSVEAGWNGYTF. The DNA of the CDR3 is TGTGCCAGCAGCGTAGAGGCAGGGTGGAATGGCTACACCTTC. The V call is TRBV9, the J call TRBJ1-2, with D perhaps TRBD1 (5 bases). The CDR3 has 14 amino acids. The germline gives CDR1 SGDLS, CDR2 YYNGEE. V was clipped by 0 bases and J by 6 bases, with 12 bases between them.

The V and J genes are TRBV15 and TRBJ1-1; perhaps TRBD1 as D (5 bases). V was shortened by 0 bases and J by 2 bases, with 10 bases between the two germline ends. Germline CDR1 is LNHNV and CDR2 is YYDKDF (reference sequence). CDR3 length: 15 residues. The CDR3 here is CATSRERQSNTEAFF. CDR3 coding DNA: TGTGCCACCAGCAGAGAGAGACAGTCCAACACTGAAGCTTTCTTT.